This T cell receptor beta chain is from a study of blood T cell repertoires in COVID-19. As for the study in general: Specimens from acute and convalescent COVID-19 originated in the United States, Italy and Spain. Nucleic acid was either cDNA or gDNA, and it came from T cells, B-cell-depleted T cells, or PBMCs.

V shed 6 bases and J 1 base; nucleotides not matched to a gene: 9. The CDR3 has 15 residues. Germline CDR1 and CDR2: MNHEY and SMNVEV (reference sequence). This clone was recorded many times. Generated by immunoSEQ multiplex PCR, the TCRdb table keeps only in-frame clones and is missing some. The sample lists around 140,000 clones, around 78% seen once, with 3.5% to 5.5% in the top ten. This receptor was identified in a woman aged 80 or over with active or convalescent COVID-19. Sequenced: peripheral blood. The rearrangement links TRBV27 to TRBJ2-7, with 7 bases matching TRBD1. This chain's CDR3 is CASSLGTAVSYEQYF. Written as DNA, the CDR3 is TGTGCCAGCAGCCTAGGGACAGCAGTTTCCTACGAGCAGTACTTC.